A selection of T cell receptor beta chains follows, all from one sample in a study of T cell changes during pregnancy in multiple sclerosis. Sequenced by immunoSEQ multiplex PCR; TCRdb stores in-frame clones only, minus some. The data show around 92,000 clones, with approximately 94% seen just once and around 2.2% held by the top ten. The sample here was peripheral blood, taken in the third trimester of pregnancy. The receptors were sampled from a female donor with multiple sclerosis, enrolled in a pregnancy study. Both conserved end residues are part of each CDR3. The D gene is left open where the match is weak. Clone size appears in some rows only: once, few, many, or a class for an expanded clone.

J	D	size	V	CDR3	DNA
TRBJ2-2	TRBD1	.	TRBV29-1	CSVEKGAGTGELFF	TGCAGCGTTGAAAAGGGGGCGGGCACCGGGGAGCTGTTTTTT
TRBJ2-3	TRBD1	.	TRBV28	CASRLTGAYTTDTQYF	TGTGCCAGCCGCTTGACAGGGGCCTATACCACAGATACGCAGTATTTT
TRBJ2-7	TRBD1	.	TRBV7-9	CASSPWTGGYEQYF	TGTGCCAGCAGCCCGTGGACAGGGGGCTACGAGCAGTACTTC
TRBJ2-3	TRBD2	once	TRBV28	CASSFEAGVNTDTQYF	TGTGCCAGCAGTTTTGAGGCGGGAGTGAACACAGATACGCAGTATTTT
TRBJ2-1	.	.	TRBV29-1	CSVGGLADTYNEQFF	TGCAGCGTGGGTGGGCTAGCTGATACCTACAATGAGCAGTTCTTC
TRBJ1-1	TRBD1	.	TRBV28	CASTSTGRAFF	TGTGCCAGCACCTCGACAGGGCGAGCTTTCTTT
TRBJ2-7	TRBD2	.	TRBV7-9	CASSHRLAAFYEQYF	TGTGCCAGCAGTCACCGACTAGCGGCATTCTACGAGCAGTACTTC
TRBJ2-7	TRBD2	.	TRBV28	CASSLGASGRSSHYEQYF	TGTGCCAGCAGTTTAGGGGCTAGCGGGAGATCCAGTCACTACGAGCAGTACTTC
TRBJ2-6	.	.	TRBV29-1	CSVEDGSEGANVLTF	TGCAGCGTTGAAGATGGGAGTGAGGGGGCCAACGTCCTGACTTTC
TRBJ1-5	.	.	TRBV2	CASRENGNQPQHF	TGTGCCAGCAGGGAGAACGGCAATCAGCCCCAGCATTTT
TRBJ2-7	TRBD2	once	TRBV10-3	CAIRDGGYEQYF	TGTGCCATCAGGGACGGGGGGTACGAGCAGTACTTC
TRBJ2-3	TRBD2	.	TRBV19	CASSIGGTSGTTDTQYF	TGTGCCAGTAGTATAGGGGGGACTAGCGGAACCACAGATACGCAGTATTTT
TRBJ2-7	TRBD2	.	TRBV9	CASSPSGDGSYEQYF	TGTGCCAGCAGCCCTAGCGGAGATGGGTCCTACGAGCAGTACTTC
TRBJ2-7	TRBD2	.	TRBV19	CASSLAADYEQYF	TGTGCCAGTAGTCTAGCGGCGGATTACGAGCAGTACTTC
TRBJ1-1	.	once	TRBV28	CASSLEYGNTEAFF	TGTGCCAGCAGTTTGGAGTACGGGAACACTGAAGCTTTCTTT
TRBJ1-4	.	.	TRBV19	CASSETGTGESEKLFF	TGTGCCAGTTCCGAAACCGGGACGGGGGAGTCGGAAAAACTGTTTTTT
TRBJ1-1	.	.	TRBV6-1	CASSRQNMNTEAFF	TGTGCCAGCAGCCGACAGAACATGAACACTGAAGCTTTCTTT
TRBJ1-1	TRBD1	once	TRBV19	CASSSRDRGLLDTEAFF	TGTGCCAGTAGTTCAAGGGACAGGGGGCTCTTGGACACTGAAGCTTTCTTT
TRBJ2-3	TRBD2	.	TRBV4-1	CASSQEVPGTSGSTDTQYF	TGCGCCAGCAGCCAAGAAGTCCCCGGGACTAGCGGGAGCACAGATACGCAGTATTTT
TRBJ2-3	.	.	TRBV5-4	CASSLVGRGESDTQYF	TGTGCCAGCAGCTTGGTGGGGAGGGGGGAATCTGATACGCAGTATTTT
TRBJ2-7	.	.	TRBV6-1	CASSATRGSYEQYF	TGTGCCAGCAGTGCGACCAGAGGGAGCTACGAGCAGTACTTC
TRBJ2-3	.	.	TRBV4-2	CASSQDLVNTQYF	TGTGCCAGCAGCCAAGATCTAGTAAATACGCAGTATTTT
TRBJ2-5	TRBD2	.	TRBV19	CASSRLGQRTSGGQETQYF	TGTGCCAGTAGTCGTCTCGGACAGCGGACTAGCGGGGGGCAAGAGACCCAGTACTTC
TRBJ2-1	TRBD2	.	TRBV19	CASRLAGVYNEQFF	TGTGCCAGTAGACTAGCGGGAGTCTACAATGAGCAGTTCTTC